This is a list of T cell receptor beta chains from one sample in a study of cytomegalovirus exposure and HLA in healthy donors. Clones were read by immunoSEQ multiplex PCR, and TCRdb kept only the in-frame ones, dropping some. In the table there are 100,000 to 150,000 clones, just under 95% of which are singletons. The source material was PBMCs. The origin of the receptors is a woman under 30 in good health and CMV-seronegative. Both conserved end residues are part of each CDR3. The D gene is left open where the match is weak. Not every row has a clone size; where given, it reads once, few, many or a size class.

j_call: TRBJ2-5
clone_size: .
d_call: TRBD1
v_call: TRBV6-5
cdr3_aa: CASSFGQAGETQYF
cdr3_nt: TGTGCCAGCAGTTTCGGACAGGCGGGAGAGACCCAGTACTTC

j_call: TRBJ2-1
clone_size: .
d_call: TRBD2
v_call: TRBV19
cdr3_aa: CASRRTSGGVYNEQFF
cdr3_nt: TGTGCCAGTAGGAGGACTAGCGGGGGGGTCTACAATGAGCAGTTCTTC

j_call: TRBJ2-7
clone_size: .
d_call: .
v_call: TRBV30
cdr3_aa: CAWSVRLLLTYEQYF
cdr3_nt: TGTGCCTGGAGTGTACGACTTCTTCTAACCTACGAGCAGTACTTC

j_call: TRBJ2-5
clone_size: .
d_call: TRBD2
v_call: TRBV5-1
cdr3_aa: CASSLESSGGSETQYF
cdr3_nt: TGCGCCAGCAGCTTGGAATCTAGCGGGGGGTCAGAGACCCAGTACTTC

j_call: TRBJ2-7
clone_size: .
d_call: TRBD1
v_call: TRBV7-9
cdr3_aa: CASSTGTGVLNYEQYF
cdr3_nt: TGTGCCAGCAGCACCGGGACAGGAGTCTTAAACTACGAGCAGTACTTC

j_call: TRBJ1-5
clone_size: .
d_call: .
v_call: TRBV12-5
cdr3_aa: CASGVAGTPIQPQHF
cdr3_nt: TGTGCTAGTGGTGTGGCCGGGACACCGATTCAGCCCCAGCATTTT

j_call: TRBJ2-2
clone_size: .
d_call: TRBD1
v_call: TRBV9
cdr3_aa: CASSPQTGVTGELFF
cdr3_nt: TGTGCCAGCAGCCCTCAGACAGGGGTCACCGGGGAGCTGTTTTTT

j_call: TRBJ2-3
clone_size: .
d_call: .
v_call: TRBV28
cdr3_aa: CASRGRGGADTQYF
cdr3_nt: TGTGCCAGCAGGGGGAGGGGGGGGGCAGATACGCAGTATTTT

j_call: TRBJ1-1
clone_size: .
d_call: .
v_call: TRBV9
cdr3_aa: CASSVDGGAGEAFF
cdr3_nt: TGTGCCAGCAGCGTAGACGGGGGGGCAGGTGAAGCTTTCTTT

j_call: TRBJ2-1
clone_size: .
d_call: TRBD2
v_call: TRBV2
cdr3_aa: CASSVGRGTSGRAFYNEQFF
cdr3_nt: TGTGCCAGCAGTGTAGGTAGAGGGACTAGCGGGAGGGCCTTCTACAATGAGCAGTTCTTC

j_call: TRBJ1-5
clone_size: .
d_call: TRBD1
v_call: TRBV4-1
cdr3_aa: CASSQEVQGIYGNQPQHF
cdr3_nt: TGCGCCAGCAGCCAAGAGGTACAGGGGATCTATGGCAATCAGCCCCAGCATTTT

j_call: TRBJ1-5
clone_size: .
d_call: .
v_call: TRBV4-1
cdr3_aa: CASSQGAYSNQPQHF
cdr3_nt: TGCGCCAGCAGCCAAGGGGCGTATAGCAATCAGCCCCAGCATTTT

j_call: TRBJ1-5
clone_size: .
d_call: .
v_call: TRBV10-3
cdr3_aa: CAISQGSNQPQHF
cdr3_nt: TGTGCCATCAGCCAGGGAAGCAATCAGCCCCAGCATTTT

j_call: TRBJ2-1
clone_size: .
d_call: TRBD2
v_call: TRBV7-2
cdr3_aa: CASSTRLAGDNEQFF
cdr3_nt: TGTGCCAGCAGCACCCGACTAGCGGGAGATAATGAGCAGTTCTTC

j_call: TRBJ1-2
clone_size: once
d_call: TRBD1
v_call: TRBV5-6
cdr3_aa: CASSPTITGGANYGYTF
cdr3_nt: TGTGCCAGCAGCCCTACAATAACAGGGGGGGCTAACTATGGCTACACCTTC

j_call: TRBJ1-2
clone_size: .
d_call: TRBD1
v_call: TRBV9
cdr3_aa: CASSASTGVWEYGYTF
cdr3_nt: TGTGCCAGCAGCGCCAGTACAGGGGTGTGGGAATATGGCTACACCTTC

j_call: TRBJ2-7
clone_size: .
d_call: .
v_call: TRBV11-2
cdr3_aa: CASSSLATRNKQYF
cdr3_nt: TGTGCCAGCAGCTCCCTAGCGACTAGGAACAAGCAGTACTTC

j_call: TRBJ2-2
clone_size: .
d_call: .
v_call: TRBV7-9
cdr3_aa: CASSILPVKRNTGELFF
cdr3_nt: TGTGCCAGCAGCATACTCCCGGTGAAAAGGAACACCGGGGAGCTGTTTTTT

j_call: TRBJ2-7
clone_size: .
d_call: .
v_call: TRBV9
cdr3_aa: CASSPHRGGTYEQYF
cdr3_nt: TGTGCCAGCAGCCCTCATAGGGGGGGAACCTACGAGCAGTACTTC

j_call: TRBJ2-5
clone_size: .
d_call: TRBD1
v_call: TRBV6-6
cdr3_aa: CASSATGGEIETQYF
cdr3_nt: TGTGCCAGCAGTGCGACAGGGGGCGAGATAGAGACCCAGTACTTC

j_call: TRBJ2-6
clone_size: .
d_call: .
v_call: TRBV14
cdr3_aa: CASSQVTGGANVLTF
cdr3_nt: TGTGCCAGCAGCCAAGTGACGGGTGGGGCCAACGTCCTGACTTTC

j_call: TRBJ1-5
clone_size: .
d_call: TRBD1
v_call: TRBV5-6
cdr3_aa: CASSSGQVGQPQHF
cdr3_nt: TGTGCCAGCAGCTCGGGACAGGTCGGTCAGCCCCAGCATTTT

j_call: TRBJ2-7
clone_size: .
d_call: .
v_call: TRBV6-6
cdr3_aa: CASSSRASYEQYF
cdr3_nt: TGTGCCAGCAGCTCCAGGGCCTCCTACGAGCAGTACTTC

j_call: TRBJ1-2
clone_size: .
d_call: .
v_call: TRBV10-3
cdr3_aa: CATQTGAIRDGYTF
cdr3_nt: TGTGCCACACAGACCGGTGCAATCAGGGATGGCTACACCTTC

j_call: TRBJ1-1
clone_size: few
d_call: TRBD1
v_call: TRBV6-5
cdr3_aa: CASSLGGFPSKTEAFF
cdr3_nt: TGTGCCAGCAGTTTAGGGGGCTTTCCCTCCAAGACTGAAGCTTTCTTT

j_call: TRBJ2-6
clone_size: .
d_call: TRBD1
v_call: TRBV7-3
cdr3_aa: CASSTGTAGANVLTF
cdr3_nt: TGTGCCAGCAGTACTGGGACAGCTGGGGCCAACGTCCTGACTTTC

j_call: TRBJ2-6
clone_size: .
d_call: .
v_call: TRBV7-6
cdr3_aa: CASSPYLALASSGANVLTF
cdr3_nt: TGTGCCAGCAGCCCTTACCTAGCCCTCGCGAGCTCTGGGGCCAACGTCCTGACTTTC